This TCR beta chain was recorded in a study of glioma-infiltrating T cells after dendritic cell vaccination. Findings and caveats of the study: Complete blood and tumor specimen sets were limited to few patients. Estimated pretreatment TIL content predicted outcome after dendritic cell vaccination.

Points on this clone: As yet, its antigen is unknown.

Clones were sequenced by immunoSEQ multiplex PCR, and TCRdb holds only the in-frame ones, with some missing. The profile shows fewer than 85,000 clones, approximately 81% of them singletons. The germline V gene encodes CDR1 MNHNY and CDR2 SVGAGI (reference sequence). CDR3 length equals 14 residues. The ends were cut back, 2 bases at V and 6 bases at J, with 14 bases in the middle. This material consisted of blood, taken before dendritic cell vaccination. The sequence was collected from a human donor with glioblastoma. The chain uses TRBV6-6 and TRBJ2-7; TRBD1 is a possible D gene (7 bases). CDR3 loop: CASSYATGDSEQYF. The CDR3 nucleotides are TGTGCCAGCAGTTACGCCACAGGGGACTCCGAGCAGTACTTC.